This entry describes one TCR beta chain. The sample is drawn from a study of human CD8 memory T cell subsets. UMI-labeled 5' RACE yielded the TCR beta libraries. TCRdb re-called the 5' RACE reads and gives one entry per CDR3 protein, without DNA. The sample totals about 3,900 distinct CDR3 sequences. Enriched by negative magnetic separation, total CD8+ T cells were obtained. Germline loops: CDR1 MNHNS, CDR2 SASEGT. This CDR3 is built from 13 residues. The clonotype comes from a human donor in good health. The V gene is TRBV6-1, the J gene TRBJ2-3; the TCRdb call, TRBD1, lacks DNA for checking. Sequencing was performed on CD8+ T cells from PBMCs. The CDR3 loop reads CASSRESTDTQYF.